These T cell receptor beta chains were read from a single sample in a study of T-cell reconstitution after alpha-beta-depleted transplantation in children. MiXCR, applied by TCRdb to the PCR reads, yields one record per CDR3 protein. The top ten hold roughly a third of the sample, which has roughly 120,000 distinct CDR3 sequences, 10% seen once. This material consisted of PBMCs, taken before TCRalphabeta/CD19-depleted stem cell transplant. The origin of the receptors is a boy aged 2 to 10 with acute lymphoblastic leukemia, due to receive a stem cell transplant. The CDR3 runs from the conserved cysteine through the conserved F or W. D genes are given only for firm matches. The size field is filled for only some rows; it gives once, few, many or a size class.

d_gene | j_gene | v_gene | abundance | CDR3aa
- | TRBJ2-1 | TRBV30 | - | CAWAQSHNEQFF
- | TRBJ2-3 | TRBV18 | - | CASSKRDTQYF
- | TRBJ2-7 | TRBV7-6 | - | CASNLSPSYEQYF
TRBD1 | TRBJ2-2 | TRBV7-9 | many | CASSVDRDLTGELFF
- | TRBJ2-5 | TRBV25-1 | - | CASSENPGVAPGETQYF
TRBD1 | TRBJ1-1 | TRBV7-8 | few | CASSLDRERDTEAFF
- | TRBJ2-3 | TRBV5-1 | few | CASSLGTTDTQYF
TRBD2 | TRBJ2-1 | TRBV5-1 | many | CASSSSGETYNEQFF
- | TRBJ2-4 | TRBV29-1 | - | CSVEMEGARRGNIQYF
- | TRBJ2-7 | TRBV3-1 | few | CASSQGWSYEQYF
- | TRBJ2-3 | TRBV20-1 | many | CSAMVRVASDTQYF
TRBD1 | TRBJ2-2 | TRBV27 | many | CASLNRGHGELFF
TRBD2 | TRBJ2-1 | TRBV5-1 | many | CASSWGTSGIYNEQFF
- | TRBJ2-1 | TRBV29-1 | many | CSVGHSSYNEQFF
TRBD2 | TRBJ2-3 | TRBV20-1 | many | CSARPAGGSTQYF
TRBD2 | TRBJ2-3 | TRBV20-1 | few | CSAPTVLAGMTDTQYF